The rows below give T cell receptor beta chains drawn from one sample of a study of cytomegalovirus exposure and HLA in healthy donors. Produced via immunoSEQ multiplex PCR; TCRdb's table is partial and in-frame only. Of some 190,000 clones detected, about 80% appear once; the ten largest clones hold approximately 1.5%. Input material: PBMCs. The origin of the receptors is a man aged 35 to 55 in good health and CMV-seronegative. The CDR3 runs from the conserved cysteine through the conserved F or W. Fields, in order: V gene, J gene, CDR3 protein.

TRBV6-7	TRBJ1-5	CASSCSGRENRGNQPQHF
TRBV7-2	TRBJ2-3	CASSLDRGSTDTQYF
TRBV30	TRBJ2-7	CAWSRTSGIPMLMEQYF
TRBV4-3	TRBJ2-7	CASSRSISRDRGYEQYF
TRBV29-1	TRBJ1-5	CSVTPGSNQPQHF
TRBV30	TRBJ2-7	CAWSHPGTVTYEQYF
TRBV6-5	TRBJ1-2	CASSPTGWDGYTF
TRBV6-6	TRBJ2-7	CASSLTAGQGAQRYF
TRBV5-1	TRBJ1-2	CASSLPTGANYGYTF
TRBV18	TRBJ1-2	CASSHGQGNYGYTF
TRBV28	TRBJ1-2	CASSVHRGVNYGYTF
TRBV5-1	TRBJ2-7	CASSLALEGQGAWEQYF
TRBV6-4	TRBJ1-2	CASSETTGTVYGYTF
TRBV6-5	TRBJ1-3	CASRSGRSSGNTIYF
TRBV28	TRBJ1-1	CASTLFVLNTEAFF
TRBV4-2	NA	CASSQAGGDRSYEQYF
TRBV7-2	TRBJ2-1	CASSFTGTSGRNEQFF
TRBV30	TRBJ1-5	CAWTGQHNQPQHF
TRBV7-3	TRBJ1-6	CASSLGTANSPLHF
TRBV14	TRBJ1-4	CASSYGGSVGEKLFF
TRBV27	TRBJ1-6	CASSSLMTGGYNSPLHF
TRBV2	TRBJ1-2	CASSDRGSGGYTF
TRBV4-3	TRBJ2-2	CASSQVAGALQSNTGELFF
TRBV6-1	TRBJ2-1	CASSLRRGSGNEQFF
TRBV19	TRBJ1-1	CASSILYGNTEAFF
TRBV10-3	TRBJ2-7	CAISDKDRGRYEQYF
TRBV5-1	TRBJ1-6	CASSLNNSPLHF
TRBV5-4	TRBJ2-5	CASSRVASGIETQYF
TRBV9	TRBJ2-5	CASSVEIVRAQETQYF
TRBV28	TRBJ1-1	CASSPRGGAFF
TRBV19	TRBJ1-1	CASRPGTGIEAFF
TRBV7-3	TRBJ2-5	CASSLGQGIQETQYF
TRBV7-9	TRBJ1-2	CASSSSLGQGNYGYTF
TRBV7-6	TRBJ2-2	CASRPGTVNTGELFF
TRBV28	TRBJ1-6	CASTPGTTKGSSLHF
TRBV4-2	TRBJ2-5	CASSQEGRTSGSWAETQYF
TRBV19	TRBJ2-3	CASSKTSGSTDTQYF
TRBV7-2	TRBJ1-2	CASSLEVGEGYTF
TRBV5-1	TRBJ2-3	CASSLALAATDTQYF
TRBV18	TRBJ1-3	CASSPPGQRNTIYF
TRBV28	TRBJ2-7	CAIKTGREQYF
TRBV2	TRBJ1-1	CASSFLAGEAFF
TRBV7-2	TRBJ2-2	CASSRRGGRVTTGELFF
TRBV30	TRBJ1-5	CAWSSQGNQPQHF
TRBV7-9	TRBJ2-5	CASSFRTSGRFQETQYF
TRBV7-2	TRBJ2-1	CASSRLAGTNNEQFF
TRBV11-2	TRBJ1-5	CASSLDLGSNQPQHF
TRBV7-9	TRBJ1-5	CASSLVAGNQPQHF